This TCR beta chain was observed in a study of cytomegalovirus exposure and HLA in healthy donors. Whole-study context: Later, an analysis reported that the approximately 120 validation repertoires had used the same platform as the roughly 660 first-cohort repertoires.

The CDR3 extends over 14 amino acids. Between the trimmed V and J ends, which lost 0 bases and 7 bases, there was a span of 7 bases. CDR1 is SGHTA and CDR2 is FQGNSA in the germline V gene. The sample holds a few counts of this clone. Its antigen is not known. Sequencing was performed with immunoSEQ multiplex PCR; in TCRdb, only in-frame clones are kept and a portion is missing. The table shows 110,000 or so clones, with approximately 89% occurring only once. Broader study findings: There were under 200 TCR beta chains listed as cytomegalovirus-associated. Subsequent analysis of the 120 or so validation repertoires found a tendency for first-cohort TCR clusters to co-occur. Most TCR sequences proved rare, with some public TCRs found in many donors.

The chain uses TRBV7-2 and TRBJ1-6; no definite D call. Sequencing input: PBMCs. This clonotype was obtained from a man aged 18-30 years in good health and CMV-seronegative. The CDR3 loop is CASSLAYPNSPLHF. Written as DNA, the CDR3 is TGTGCCAGCAGCTTAGCCTATCCAAATTCACCCCTCCACTTT.